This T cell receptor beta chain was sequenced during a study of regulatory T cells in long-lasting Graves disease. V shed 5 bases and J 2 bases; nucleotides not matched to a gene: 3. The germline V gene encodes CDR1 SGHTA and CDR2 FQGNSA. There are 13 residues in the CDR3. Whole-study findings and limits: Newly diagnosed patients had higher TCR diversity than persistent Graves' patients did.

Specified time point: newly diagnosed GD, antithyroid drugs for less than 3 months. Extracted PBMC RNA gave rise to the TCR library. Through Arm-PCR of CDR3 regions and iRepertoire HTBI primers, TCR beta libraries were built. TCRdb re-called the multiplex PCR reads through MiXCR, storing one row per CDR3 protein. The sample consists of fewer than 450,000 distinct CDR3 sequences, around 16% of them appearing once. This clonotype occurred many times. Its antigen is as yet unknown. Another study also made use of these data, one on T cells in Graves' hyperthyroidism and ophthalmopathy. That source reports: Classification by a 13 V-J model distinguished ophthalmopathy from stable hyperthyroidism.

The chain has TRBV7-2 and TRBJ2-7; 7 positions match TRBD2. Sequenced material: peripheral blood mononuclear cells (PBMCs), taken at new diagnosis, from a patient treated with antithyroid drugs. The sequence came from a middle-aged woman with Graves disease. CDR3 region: CASSQTSPYEQYF. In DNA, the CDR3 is TGTGCCAGCAGCCAGACTAGCCCCTACGAGCAGTACTTC.